This TCR beta chain was sequenced during a study of blood T cell repertoires in COVID-19. About the research overall: The United States, Italy and Spain were the sources of the acute and convalescent COVID-19 samples.

This clone was seen only once. The length of the CDR3 is 14 residues. Germline lookup yields CDR1 SGHAT and CDR2 FQNNGV. The ends were cut back, 2 bases at V and 7 bases at J, with 14 bases in the middle. This table comes from immunoSEQ multiplex PCR, and its TCRdb copy is limited to in-frame clones, with some not included. The profile shows roughly 60,000 clones, approximately 82% of them singletons. This receptor was taken from a man in his fifties or sixties with acute or convalescent COVID-19. The chain has TRBV11-2 and TRBJ1-2; D possibly corresponds to TRBD1 (5 bases). The sequenced sample consisted of peripheral blood. The CDR3 spells CASSLSGRDAGYTF. The CDR3 bases are TGTGCCAGCAGCTTAAGTGGCAGGGATGCTGGCTACACCTTC.